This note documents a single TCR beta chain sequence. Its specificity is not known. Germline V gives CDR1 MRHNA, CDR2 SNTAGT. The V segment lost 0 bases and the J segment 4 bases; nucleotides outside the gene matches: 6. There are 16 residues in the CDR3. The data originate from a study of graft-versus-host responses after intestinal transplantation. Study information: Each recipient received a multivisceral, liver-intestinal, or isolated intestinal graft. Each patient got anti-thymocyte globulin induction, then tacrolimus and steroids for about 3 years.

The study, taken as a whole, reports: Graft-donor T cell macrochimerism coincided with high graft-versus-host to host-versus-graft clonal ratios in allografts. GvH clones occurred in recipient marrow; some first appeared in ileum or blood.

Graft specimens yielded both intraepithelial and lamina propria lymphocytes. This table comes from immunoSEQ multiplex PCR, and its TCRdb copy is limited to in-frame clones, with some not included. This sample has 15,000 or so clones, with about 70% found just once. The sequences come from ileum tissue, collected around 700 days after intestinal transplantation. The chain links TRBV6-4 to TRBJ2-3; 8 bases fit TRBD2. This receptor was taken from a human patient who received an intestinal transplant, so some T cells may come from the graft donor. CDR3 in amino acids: CASSDSAGGPPDTQYF. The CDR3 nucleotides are TGTGCCAGCAGTGACTCTGCGGGAGGACCCCCAGATACGCAGTATTTT.